This note documents a single T cell receptor beta chain sequence. The CDR3 is 15 amino acids. Germline-derived CDR1 and CDR2 are SGHRS and YFSETQ. V was cut by 1 base and J by 4 bases, with 11 bases left in between. This record comes from a study of shared clonotypes between healthy human individuals. The table came from immunoSEQ multiplex PCR; TCRdb's copy has only in-frame clones and leaves some out. The table lists some 2,500,000 clones, approximately 93% of them singletons. This TCR derives from a man younger than 35 in good health. Some clones in this sample may be carry-over from other donors' samples. Sequencing input: naive CD4+ T cells from PBMCs. Subset given: CD45RA+ positively selected. The V and J genes are TRBV5-1 and TRBJ2-2; D gene ambiguous. This CDR3 is CASSLLNPGTGELFF. The CDR3 bases are TGCGCCAGCAGCTTGCTTAACCCGGGCACCGGGGAGCTGTTTTTT.